This is a list of T cell receptor beta chains from one sample in a study of spatial heterogeneity in lung cancer. From the 5' RACE reads, TCRdb called clonotypes with MiXCR, one entry per CDR3 protein. The sample has 110,000 or so distinct CDR3 sequences, 10% to 13% seen once; the top ten hold less than 25%. This material consisted of PBMCs, taken at follow-up. The receptor source for this set is a female donor with early-stage non-small cell lung cancer. Both conserved end residues are part of each CDR3. Fields, in order: D gene, V gene, clone size, J gene, CDR3 protein, CDR3 DNA. D genes are given only for firm matches. The size of a clone is reported for some rows only, either as once, few or many, or as a class for expanded clones.

d_call: .; v_call: TRBV6-2/TRBV6-3; clone_size: many; j_call: TRBJ1-5; cdr3_aa: CASTHGQGYQPQHF; cdr3_nt: TGTGCCAGCACTCACGGGCAGGGCTATCAGCCCCAGCATTTT
d_call: TRBD2; v_call: TRBV20-1; clone_size: many; j_call: TRBJ2-5; cdr3_aa: CSAPPWTSGRPETQYF; cdr3_nt: TGCAGTGCTCCCCCTTGGACTAGCGGGAGACCAGAGACCCAGTACTTC
d_call: TRBD1; v_call: TRBV19; clone_size: many; j_call: TRBJ1-5; cdr3_aa: CASSIRDRGGRWGNQPQHF; cdr3_nt: TGTGCCAGTAGTATCCGGGACAGGGGAGGTCGTTGGGGTAATCAGCCCCAGCATTTT
d_call: TRBD1; v_call: TRBV2; clone_size: .; j_call: TRBJ1-6; cdr3_aa: CASNPQGLGNSPLHF; cdr3_nt: TGTGCCAGCAACCCACAGGGGTTGGGAAATTCACCCCTCCACTTT
d_call: .; v_call: TRBV20-1; clone_size: many; j_call: TRBJ2-1; cdr3_aa: CSAGIPNGEFF; cdr3_nt: TGCAGTGCTGGTATCCCCAATGGGGAGTTCTTC
d_call: .; v_call: TRBV20-1; clone_size: few; j_call: TRBJ2-3; cdr3_aa: CSASSGSDTQYF; cdr3_nt: TGCAGTGCTAGTTCAGGATCCGATACGCAGTATTTT
d_call: TRBD2; v_call: TRBV28; clone_size: few; j_call: TRBJ2-2; cdr3_aa: CASATGGTGELFF; cdr3_nt: TGTGCCTCCGCAACGGGGGGCACCGGGGAGCTGTTTTTT
d_call: TRBD2; v_call: TRBV20-1; clone_size: few; j_call: TRBJ2-4; cdr3_aa: CSAAGTSKNIQYF; cdr3_nt: TGCAGTGCCGCCGGGACTAGTAAAAACATTCAGTACTTC
d_call: .; v_call: TRBV18; clone_size: many; j_call: TRBJ1-1; cdr3_aa: CASSPPGGSNAEAFF; cdr3_nt: TGTGCCAGCTCACCACCGGGGGGGTCGAACGCTGAAGCTTTCTTT
d_call: .; v_call: TRBV7-2; clone_size: .; j_call: TRBJ1-5; cdr3_aa: CASSYQGAQPQHF; cdr3_nt: TGTGCCAGCAGCTATCAGGGTGCACAGCCCCAGCATTTT
d_call: TRBD2; v_call: TRBV24-1; clone_size: many; j_call: TRBJ2-3; cdr3_aa: CATSDSGRTSGRRTDTQYF; cdr3_nt: TGTGCCACCAGTGATTCGGGCCGGACTAGCGGGAGGCGCACAGATACGCAGTATTTT
d_call: TRBD1; v_call: TRBV28; clone_size: .; j_call: TRBJ1-2; cdr3_aa: CASRPGQGSGYTF; cdr3_nt: TGTGCCAGCAGACCGGGACAGGGTAGTGGCTACACCTTC
d_call: .; v_call: TRBV29-1; clone_size: .; j_call: TRBJ2-5; cdr3_aa: CSVEIGGRETQYF; cdr3_nt: TGCAGCGTTGAGATAGGGGGGAGAGAGACCCAGTACTTC
d_call: .; v_call: TRBV9; clone_size: few; j_call: TRBJ2-3; cdr3_aa: CASSVAGHRASTDTQYF; cdr3_nt: TGTGCCAGCAGCGTAGCGGGCCACAGGGCTAGCACAGATACGCAGTATTTT
d_call: TRBD2; v_call: TRBV7-9; clone_size: few; j_call: TRBJ2-3; cdr3_aa: CASSPAGLAGDTQYF; cdr3_nt: TGTGCCAGCAGCCCGGCGGGACTAGCCGGAGATACGCAGTATTTT
d_call: .; v_call: TRBV4-1; clone_size: few; j_call: TRBJ1-1; cdr3_aa: CASSQISLLMNTEAFF; cdr3_nt: TGCGCCAGCAGCCAAATCAGTCTGTTAATGAACACTGAAGCTTTCTTT
d_call: TRBD2; v_call: TRBV11-3; clone_size: .; j_call: TRBJ2-3; cdr3_aa: CASSLWTSVPDTQYF; cdr3_nt: TGTGCCAGCAGCTTATGGACTAGCGTCCCAGATACGCAGTATTTT
d_call: TRBD2; v_call: TRBV6-4; clone_size: .; j_call: TRBJ2-3; cdr3_aa: CASSDSSGSADTQYF; cdr3_nt: TGTGCCAGCAGTGATTCTAGCGGGAGTGCAGATACGCAGTATTTT
d_call: .; v_call: TRBV7-9; clone_size: many; j_call: TRBJ1-1; cdr3_aa: CASSSPGRRGNTEAFF; cdr3_nt: TGTGCCAGCAGCTCCCCGGGGAGACGGGGGAACACTGAAGCTTTCTTT
d_call: .; v_call: TRBV12-3/TRBV12-4; clone_size: few; j_call: TRBJ1-1; cdr3_aa: CASSLDRHNTEAFF; cdr3_nt: TGTGCCAGCAGTTTAGACAGGCATAACACTGAAGCTTTCTTT
d_call: TRBD2; v_call: TRBV5-8; clone_size: few; j_call: TRBJ2-7; cdr3_aa: CASRFSAGSHEQYF; cdr3_nt: TGTGCCAGCAGGTTTTCAGCGGGAAGCCACGAGCAGTACTTC